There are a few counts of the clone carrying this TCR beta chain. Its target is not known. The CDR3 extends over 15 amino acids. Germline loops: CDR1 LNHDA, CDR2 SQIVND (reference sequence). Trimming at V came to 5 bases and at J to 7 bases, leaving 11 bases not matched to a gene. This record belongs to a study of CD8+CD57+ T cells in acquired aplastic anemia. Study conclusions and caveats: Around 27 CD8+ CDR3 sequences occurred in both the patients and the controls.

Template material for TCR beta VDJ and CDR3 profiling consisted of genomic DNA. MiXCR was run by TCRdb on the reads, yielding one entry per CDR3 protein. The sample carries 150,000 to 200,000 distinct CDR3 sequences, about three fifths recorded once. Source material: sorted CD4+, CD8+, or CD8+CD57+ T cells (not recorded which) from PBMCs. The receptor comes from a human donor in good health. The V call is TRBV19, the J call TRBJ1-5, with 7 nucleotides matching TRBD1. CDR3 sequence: CASSSTTGRRQPQHF. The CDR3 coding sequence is TGTGCCAGTAGTTCTACGACAGGGCGGAGACAGCCCCAGCATTTT.